This T cell receptor (beta chain) is from a study of early T cells in non-severe SARS-CoV-2 infection. Study at large: Sequencing used unsorted whole-blood bulk RNA, so chains lack pairing. Study-wide findings and caveats: VDJdb-based matching was biased toward anti-spike CD8 responses and missed private and CD4 specificities.

CDR3 size: 14 residues. V shed 4 bases and J shed 3 bases, with 15 bases lying between them. The V gene's germline CDR1 is SQVTM and CDR2 ANQGSEA. This clonotype was seen a handful of times. Its antigen is undetermined. Individual cDNA molecules were tagged with unique molecular identifiers, the study reported. TCRdb reanalysed the 5' RACE reads using MiXCR and keeps one entry per CDR3 protein. The sample has more than 75,000 distinct CDR3 sequences; under 15% are singletons. This chain uses TRBV29-1 with TRBJ1-1; TRBD1 is a possible D gene (5 bases). Material: whole blood. The clonotype comes from an adult who was a healthcare worker with PCR-confirmed SARS-CoV-2 infection or an uninfected control (not recorded which). Written as DNA, the CDR3 is TGCAGCGTTGGGACAATGATTGGAGACACTGAAGCTTTCTTT. This encodes CSVGTMIGDTEAFF.